This TCR beta chain was recorded in a study of blood T cell repertoires in COVID-19. This CDR3 comprises 15 residues. Germline V gene data show CDR1 as SGHDN and CDR2 as FVKESK. V lost 0 bases and J lost 0, with 3 bases in between. Here immunoSEQ multiplex PCR was the method, and the copy in TCRdb shows in-frame clones only, minus some. The sample lists approximately 340,000 clones; approximately 90% were seen once. The receptor comes from a woman aged 40 to 50 who had been exposed to COVID-19. Sample: PBMCs or T cells enriched from blood (not recorded which). The gene calls are TRBV14 and TRBJ1-6; D is undetermined. CDR3 amino acids: CASSQESSYNSPLHF. CDR3 nucleotides: TGTGCCAGCAGCCAAGAGAGCTCCTATAATTCACCCCTCCACTTT.